The 29 T cell receptor beta chains presented below share a single source sample, sequenced in a study of cytomegalovirus exposure and HLA in healthy donors. This PCR relied on a set of 60 Vbeta primers and 13 Jbeta primers. Sequenced by immunoSEQ multiplex PCR; TCRdb stores in-frame clones only, minus some. The repertoire holds 90,000 to 150,000 clones, with 81% as singletons. The sequenced material came from PBMCs. These receptors all come from a woman aged 40 to 55 in good health and CMV-seronegative.

The rearrangement links TRBV27 to TRBJ2-1; 8 nucleotides line up with TRBD1. Germline assignment: CDR1 MNHEY and CDR2 SMNVEV (reference sequence). The V gene end was trimmed by 5 bases and the J gene end by 16 bases; junction bases not matched to a gene: 10. The CDR3 loop spans 12 amino acids. The CDR3 here is CASSRGTGVSFF. The CDR3 DNA sequence: TGTGCCAGCAGTCGAGGGACAGGAGTCAGCTTCTTC.

The rearrangement uses TRBV19 and TRBJ1-5; D is unresolved. CDR3 length: 12 residues. Between the trimmed V and J ends, which lost 7 bases and 7 bases, there was a span of 11 bases. Germline values: CDR1 LNHDA, CDR2 SQIVND (reference sequence). As DNA, the CDR3 is TGTGCCAGTACAAAGTTCGGGCAGCCCCAGCATTTT. Translated, it gives CASTKFGQPQHF.

V and J are TRBV7-6 and TRBJ2-1; the match to TRBD2 covers 9 bases. Germline-derived CDR1 and CDR2 are SGHVS and FNYEAQ. V was pared by 4 bases and J by 6 bases, with 1 base of the junction left unmatched. The CDR3 has 13 residues. CDR3 region: CASSWTSANEQFF. The DNA for the CDR3 is TGTGCCAGCAGCTGGACTAGCGCCAATGAGCAGTTCTTC.

This clone was recorded once. The chain joins TRBV19 to TRBJ2-1; unclear D gene. The CDR3 totals 12 residues. V lost 5 bases to trimming and J lost 7 bases, with 9 bases between them. Germline values: CDR1 LNHDA, CDR2 SQIVND (reference sequence). CDR3 bases: TGTGCCAGTAGTCTGCGGTCGAATGAGCAGTTCTTC. The encoded protein is CASSLRSNEQFF.

This sequence joins TRBV28 and TRBJ2-5, with 11 positions matching TRBD1. Germline loops: CDR1 MDHEN, CDR2 SYDVKM. The trim removed 5 bases at V and 5 bases at J, leaving 7 bases unmatched. The CDR3 runs 15 residues. This chain's CDR3 is CASSTSDRGLETQYF. The CDR3 DNA sequence: TGTGCCAGCAGTACCTCGGACAGGGGGCTGGAGACCCAGTACTTC.

This chain joins TRBV6-4 and TRBJ2-3; 11 bases are a match to TRBD2. The CDR3 contains 15 residues. Germline values: CDR1 MRHNA, CDR2 SNTAGT. Trimming took 6 bases from V and 6 from J; bases not matched to a gene: 8. Here the CDR3 reads CASSLIAGGPDTQYF. In DNA form, the CDR3 reads TGTGCCAGCAGCCTTATAGCGGGGGGGCCGGATACGCAGTATTTT.

This chain links TRBV27 with TRBJ2-7, with D possibly TRBD2 on 6 matching bases. The CDR3 is made up of 15 amino acids. V lost 5 bases to trimming and J lost 2 bases, with 16 bases between them. The germline CDR1 and CDR2 sequences are MNHEY and SMNVEV (reference sequence). The CDR3 DNA reads as TGTGCCAGCAGTATGGCTGGGCGGGATACCTACGAGCAGTACTTC. Its translation is CASSMAGRDTYEQYF.

The chain uses TRBV28 and TRBJ1-1; 9 positions agree with TRBD1. Germline CDR1 reads MDHEN; CDR2 reads SYDVKM. The V segment lost 5 bases and the J segment 6 bases; nucleotides outside the gene matches: 13. The CDR3 is 16 amino acids. In DNA form, the CDR3 reads TGTGCCAGCAGTACCCCGAGGACAGGGGCATTCCCTGAAGCTTTCTTT. It codes for CASSTPRTGAFPEAFF.

The rearrangement links TRBV7-6 to TRBJ2-2, with TRBD1 matching over 7 bases. The germline CDR1 and CDR2 sequences are SGHVS and FNYEAQ. Germline trimming cut 4 bases from V and 4 bases from J; bases unmatched to any gene: 3. The CDR3 is made up of 14 amino acids. CDR3 DNA sequence: TGTGCCAGCAGCTGGGGACAGAGCACCGGGGAGCTGTTTTTT. It specifies CASSWGQSTGELFF.

The chain carries TRBV5-6 and TRBJ2-5; D possibly corresponds to TRBD2 (6 bases). The CDR3 extends over 15 amino acids. CDR1 and CDR2 (germline): SGHDT, YYEEEE. With 0 bases removed from V and 1 base from J, the gap between germline ends came to 10 bases. CDR3 sequence reads: CASSLGGVGQETQYF. CDR3 nucleotides: TGTGCCAGCAGCTTGGGGGGGGTGGGCCAAGAGACCCAGTACTTC.

The chain combines TRBV6-6 with TRBJ2-1; D is undetermined. Germline CDR1 MNHNY, CDR2 SVGAGI (reference sequence). The V end was cut by 3 bases, the J end by 7 bases, with 7 bases between. This CDR3 has 12 amino acids. The CDR3 nucleotides are TGTGCCAGCAGTTATGGCCTTAATGAGCAGTTCTTC. Protein product: CASSYGLNEQFF.

This clone has more than one count but fewer than ten. This rearrangement joins TRBV19 to TRBJ2-2, with D uncertain. Germline V gives CDR1 LNHDA, CDR2 SQIVND (reference sequence). V lost 5 bases, J lost 8 bases, and 12 bases lay in between. CDR3 length: 13 amino acids. The CDR3 nucleotides are TGTGCCAGTAGTCTCGACACCCGAGGGGAGCTGTTTTTT. Residues: CASSLDTRGELFF. The variable domain in full, with the rest retrieved from reference TRBV19 and TRBJ2-2, is DGGITQSPKYLFRKEGQNVTLSCEQNLNHDAMYWYRQDPGQGLRLIYYSQIVNDFQKGDIAEGYSVSREKKESFPLTVTSAQKNPTAFYLCASSLDTRGELFFGEGSRLTVL.

The rearrangement joins TRBV7-3 to TRBJ2-2, with 11 positions matching TRBD2. Unmatched junction bases numbered 8, after V lost 1 base and J lost 1 base. Germline lookup yields CDR1 SGHTA and CDR2 FQGTGA. This CDR3 is 19 amino acids long. CDR3 in amino acids: CASSLRPSGGNLNTGELFF. CDR3 nucleotides: TGTGCCAGCAGCTTAAGGCCTAGCGGGGGGAATTTGAACACCGGGGAGCTGTTTTTT.

The gene calls are TRBV20-1 and TRBJ1-2; no clear D. V was pared by 7 bases and J by 8 bases, with 14 bases between. Germline V gene data show CDR1 as DFQATT and CDR2 as SNEGSKA (reference sequence). This CDR3 has 11 amino acids. CDR3 in amino acids: CSGLLGKGYTF. CDR3 in DNA: TGCAGTGGACTGCTCGGAAAAGGCTACACCTTC.

A single count supports this clone. The V gene is TRBV9, the J gene TRBJ2-7, with D unresolved. The CDR3 runs to 13 residues. V lost 0 bases to trimming and J lost 3 bases, with 7 bases between them. The germline V gene encodes CDR1 SGDLS and CDR2 YYNGEE. The CDR3 sequence: CASSVAEDYEQYF. As DNA, the CDR3 is TGTGCCAGCAGCGTAGCCGAGGACTACGAGCAGTACTTC.

In its sample, this clone was seen once. CDR3 DNA: TGTGCCAGTAGTCTCAGGGGAAATGAGCAGTTCTTC. This codes for CASSLRGNEQFF. This chain joins TRBV19 and TRBJ2-1; D possibly corresponds to TRBD1 (6 bases). CDR1 and CDR2 from the germline V gene are LNHDA and SQIVND (reference sequence). Trimming cost V 5 bases and J 7 bases, with 9 bases left between them. The CDR3 is 12 amino acids.

Only one count was recorded for this clone. V and J are TRBV27 and TRBJ1-2; the D gene is possibly TRBD1 (6 bases). V lost 5 bases and J lost 7, with 23 bases in between. Germline CDR1 and CDR2: MNHEY and SMNVEV (reference sequence). The CDR3 runs to 16 residues. The CDR3 DNA sequence: TGTGCCAGCAGTGAAAGAACCTCGGGGTCCAGGGGTGGCTACACCTTC. Translation: CASSERTSGSRGGYTF.

The rearrangement joins TRBV6-6 to TRBJ2-5; D gene ambiguous. Germline V lookup: CDR1 MNHNY, CDR2 SVGAGI (reference sequence). The CDR3 is 13 amino acids. V was trimmed by 2 bases and J by 2 bases, leaving 6 bases between them. The CDR3 bases are TGTGCCAGCAGTTACGCCAGGCAAGAGACCCAGTACTTC. This codes for CASSYARQETQYF.

This chain connects TRBV28 to TRBJ1-2; D gene unclear. Germline V gives CDR1 MDHEN, CDR2 SYDVKM. Trimming took off 3 bases at V and 6 bases at J, with 11 bases between the two ends. The CDR3 is 13 amino acids. The CDR3 sequence: CASSLRAGNGYTF. DNA for the CDR3: TGTGCCAGCAGTTTGAGGGCCGGGAATGGCTACACCTTC.

The rearrangement joins TRBV2 to TRBJ1-1, with D tentatively TRBD1 (6 bases). The V end was cut by 4 bases, the J end by 11 bases, with 20 bases between. CDR1 and CDR2 (germline): SNHLY, FYNNEI. The CDR3 is 14 residues long. CDR3 sequence: CASSGDGTNRDAFF. In DNA form, the CDR3 reads TGTGCCAGCAGTGGCGATGGAACCAACAGGGATGCTTTCTTT.

The CDR3 reads CASSLSPSGRDEQYF. CDR3 sequence (DNA): TGTGCCAGCAGCTTAAGTCCTAGCGGGAGGGACGAGCAGTACTTC. This chain joins TRBV13 and TRBJ2-7; 12 bases fit TRBD2. V dropped 2 bases and J dropped 5; count of bases not matched to a gene: 4. Germline V gene data show CDR1 as PRHDT and CDR2 as FYEKMQ (reference sequence). The CDR3 extends over 15 amino acids.

This chain connects TRBV11-2 to TRBJ2-5, with D maybe TRBD1 (6 bases). The germline V gene encodes CDR1 SGHAT and CDR2 FQNNGV. The V and J ends lost 4 bases and 3 bases respectively, with 18 bases between them. This CDR3 region has 16 residues. The CDR3, as DNA: TGTGCCAGCAGCTCCCACCACCTTTCAGGGGAAGAGACCCAGTACTTC. Its protein is CASSSHHLSGEETQYF. The full variable domain, in which reference TRBV11-2 and TRBJ2-5 provide the parts outside the CDR3, is EAGVAQSPRYKIIEKRQSVAFWCNPISGHATLYWYQQILGQGPKLLIQFQNNGVVDDSQLPKDRFSAERLKGVDSTLKIQPAKLEDSAVYLCASSSHHLSGEETQYFGPGTRLLVL.

V usage is TRBV9 and J usage is TRBJ2-7, with 7 bases fitting TRBD1. Losses at the gene ends were 3 bases for V and 0 bases for J; bases not matched to a gene: 3. The CDR3 sequence is 14 residues long. CDR1 is SGDLS, CDR2 YYNGEE, per germline. The CDR3 sequence: CASSAGQNSYEQYF. The CDR3 DNA is TGTGCCAGCAGCGCGGGACAGAACTCCTACGAGCAGTACTTC.

The CDR3 coding sequence is TGTGCCAGCAGCCAAGAGCTCAGGGTGTACGAGCAGTTCTTC. Its protein product is CASSQELRVYEQFF. The V call is TRBV4-2, the J call TRBJ2-1, with D maybe TRBD1 (5 bases). The CDR3 is 14 amino acids. Trimming took 0 bases from V and 10 from J, leaving 13 bases between them. The germline V gene has CDR1 LGHNA and CDR2 YNFKEQ.

The V gene is TRBV6-5, the J gene TRBJ1-2; no reliable D call. With 7 bases removed from V and 6 bases from J, the gap between germline ends came to 18 bases. Germline CDR1 and CDR2: MNHEY and SVGAGI. This CDR3 region has 14 residues. The CDR3 DNA follows: TGTGCCAGCACCTCACCCGGGAACCAGAATGGCTACACCTTC. Protein product: CASTSPGNQNGYTF.

V gene TRBV19 combines with J gene TRBJ1-4, with D possibly TRBD1 on 5 matching bases. The CDR3 consists of 16 residues. Germline CDR1 reads LNHDA; CDR2 reads SQIVND (reference sequence). V shed 7 bases and J shed 8 bases, with 23 bases lying between them. The CDR3 reads CASKDMSRRRGEKLFF. The DNA of the CDR3 is TGTGCCAGTAAAGACATGTCCCGGCGGCGGGGGGAAAAACTGTTTTTT.

DNA for the CDR3: TGTGCCAGCGCCTGGACAGGGTTAGGTCAGCCCCAGCATTTT. Translating it yields CASAWTGLGQPQHF. This chain links TRBV2 with TRBJ1-5, with 8 nucleotides matching TRBD1. The CDR3 spans 14 residues. The V and J ends lost 8 bases and 6 bases, in that order; junction bases with no gene match: 9. Germline V gives CDR1 SNHLY, CDR2 FYNNEI.

The CDR3 sequence: CASSASGQTEAFF. The CDR3 DNA follows: TGTGCCAGCAGCGCTAGCGGCCAAACTGAAGCTTTCTTT. V is TRBV11-1 and J is TRBJ1-1, with D hard to call. V was pared by 5 bases and J by 5 bases, with 12 bases between. The CDR3 totals 13 residues. In germline, CDR1 is SGHAT, CDR2 FQDESV (reference sequence). Full variable domain (remainder filled in from reference TRBV11-1 and TRBJ1-1): EAEVAQSPRYKITEKSQAVAFWCDPISGHATLYWYRQILGQGPELLVQFQDESVVDDSQLPKDRFSAERLKGVDSTLKIQPAELGDSAMYLCASSASGQTEAFFGQGTRLTVV.

This chain joins TRBV5-1 and TRBJ2-3, with 8 bases aligning to TRBD2. Germline V gene sequence: CDR1 SGHRS, CDR2 YFSETQ. J was trimmed by 2 bases and V by 0 bases; bases with no gene match: 5. The CDR3 totals 16 residues. The CDR3 loop is CASSLVLAGSTDTQYF. CDR3 bases: TGCGCCAGCAGCTTGGTATTAGCGGGATCCACAGATACGCAGTATTTT. The whole variable domain, remainder taken from reference TRBV5-1 and TRBJ2-3, is KAGVTQTPRYLIKTRGQQVTLSCSPISGHRSVSWYQQTPGQGLQFLFEYFSETQRNKGNFPGRFSGRQFSNSRSEMNVSTLELGDSALYLCASSLVLAGSTDTQYFGPGTRLTVL.